This T cell receptor beta chain came from a study of T-cell memory formation after mild COVID-19. TCRdb re-derived calls from the 5' RACE reads in MiXCR, one entry per CDR3 protein. Of roughly 500,000 distinct CDR3 sequences in the sample, roughly 22% were seen once. The V and J ends lost 4 bases and 1 base respectively, with 7 bases between them. The CDR3 is 13 residues long. Germline loops: CDR1 SEHNR, CDR2 FQNEAQ (reference sequence). The sequence was obtained from an adult woman who had mild COVID-19 (a few samples of this study predate the infection). Cell type and time point are not known. This chain joins TRBV7-9 and TRBJ2-5; D call uncertain. The specimen sequenced was PBMCs or a T cell subset sorted from them (not recorded which). The CDR3 DNA is TGTGCCAGCAGCTCTGCGATCCAAGAGACCCAGTACTTC. This sequence encodes CASSSAIQETQYF.